What follows is one TCR beta chain and its context. Its antigen is unidentified. The data are from a study of cytomegalovirus exposure and HLA in healthy donors. Broader study findings: A later analysis linked a missense variant in DCLRE1C to the trimming of TCR beta V and J genes. A previous analysis found most TCR beta V segments productive roughly 87% or roughly 30% of the time. Later analysis showed TCR association rates varying by HLA locus, highest for DRB1 and lowest for HLA-C. Confirmation was obtained in vitro that three CMV-associated chains are specific for CMV antigens.

The PCR had 60 Vbeta and 13 Jbeta primers. Clones were sequenced by immunoSEQ multiplex PCR, and TCRdb holds only the in-frame ones, with some missing. This table holds about 130,000 clones, 70% to 80% found once. This CDR3 is built from 14 residues. V shed 5 bases and J shed 4 bases, with 12 bases lying between them. In germline, CDR1 is LNHDA, CDR2 SQIVND (reference sequence). The chain uses TRBV19 and TRBJ2-1, with a possible D match to TRBD2 (6 bases). Sequencing was carried out using PBMCs. This TCR was sampled from a woman aged 45-65 years in good health and CMV-seronegative. CDR3 DNA: TGTGCCAGTAGTCAAAATAGCGGATACAATGAGCAGTTCTTC. This encodes CASSQNSGYNEQFF.